This T cell receptor (beta chain) was documented in a study of tumor-infiltrating lymphocytes in primary liver carcinoma. At the level of the study: Men and women, 30 to 69 years of age, made up the patients. Measuring about 4.2 to 10 cm across, the tumors were staged as T1-T3 N0M0.

This clonotype occurred a few times. What it binds is not known. This CDR3 has 16 amino acids. Germline values: CDR1 SEHNR, CDR2 FQNEAQ (reference sequence). The V end was cut by 3 bases, the J end by 0 bases, with 14 bases between. Overall study findings and caveats: It was tumor-adjacent and tumor-blood pairs that overlapped less than tumor region pairs did. Significantly greater top-250-clone fractions characterized tumors relative to blood (p = 0.039).

Researchers drew blood RNA from unsorted whole blood and extracted germline DNA as well. The authors made TCR beta cDNA from roughly 480 ng total RNA with a constant-region primer. Amplification in three nested multiplex PCR rounds with slightly modified ARM-PCR gave rise to TCR beta libraries. Running roughly 10 cycles apiece, the first two PCR rounds relied on TRBV1-TRBV30 forward primers together with a C-beta reverse primer. TCRdb reprocessed the multiplex PCR reads with MiXCR, giving one entry per CDR3 protein. The data contain about 300,000 distinct CDR3 sequences, over 55% of them singletons.

This TCR came from a man aged 35-49 years with primary liver carcinoma and hepatitis B virus infection. The sequencing input was peripheral blood. The gene calls are TRBV7-9 and TRBJ2-5, with D maybe TRBD1 (5 bases). The CDR3 protein is CASSFPPFRDQETQYF. CDR3 in DNA: TGTGCCAGCAGCTTCCCCCCATTCAGGGACCAAGAGACCCAGTACTTC.